The sequence of this TCR beta chain was determined in a study of blood T cell repertoires in COVID-19. Study overall: Sources were T cells, B-cell-depleted T cells, or PBMCs; the material itself was cDNA or gDNA.

Researchers sorted participants into cohorts using their self-reported clinical history. In the original processing: How many nucleated cells were present was estimated from reference gene primer amplification. Sequenced by immunoSEQ multiplex PCR; TCRdb stores in-frame clones only, minus some. Clone size and the V and J calls come from that table; the DNA yielded D and trimming. Among 250,000 to 300,000 clones listed, just over 90% were seen once. This CDR3 comprises 14 residues. With V trimmed by 5 bases and J by 4 bases, 3 bases remained unmatched. Germline loops: CDR1 LNHDA, CDR2 SQIVND (reference sequence).

The TCR comes from a woman aged 35 to 49 with acute COVID-19. Sequencing was done on a sample of PBMCs or T cells enriched from blood (not recorded which). J is TRBJ2-5 and V is TRBV19, with 11 bases fitting TRBD1. The CDR3 bases are TGTGCCAGTAGTGTAGGACAGGGGGCAGAGACCCAGTACTTC. It encodes CASSVGQGAETQYF.